This record looks at one T cell receptor (beta chain) sequence and its context. The data are from a study of blood T cell repertoires in COVID-19. As for the study in general: Sites in the United States, Italy and Spain provided acute and convalescent COVID-19 samples.

Sequencing used immunoSEQ multiplex PCR; TCRdb keeps in-frame clones, though not all of them. This sample yields fewer than 350,000 clones, of which around 85% are seen a single time; more than 2% belongs to the top ten. Participant-given clinical history determined each cohort assignment. The sample taken for sequencing was PBMCs or T cells enriched from blood (not recorded which). The clonotype originates from a man aged 25 to 40 who had recovered from COVID-19.

The CDR3 is CASSPHGGGGPIYEQYF. The CDR3, as DNA: TGTGCCAGCAGCCCCCATGGGGGCGGGGGCCCTATTTACGAGCAGTACTTC. The chain uses TRBV7-9 and TRBJ2-7; D possibly corresponds to TRBD2 (7 bases). Trimming shortened V by 5 bases and J by 4 bases, and 24 bases separated the two germline ends. The CDR3 spans 17 residues. Germline CDR1 reads SEHNR; CDR2 reads FQNEAQ (reference sequence).